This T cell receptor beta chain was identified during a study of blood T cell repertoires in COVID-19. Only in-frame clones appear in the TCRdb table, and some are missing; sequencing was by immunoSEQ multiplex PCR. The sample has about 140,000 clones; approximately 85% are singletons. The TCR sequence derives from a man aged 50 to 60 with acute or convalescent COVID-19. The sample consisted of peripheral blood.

The CDR3 loop reads CASSETPGGNQPQHF. CDR3 coding DNA: TGTGCCAGCAGTGAAACCCCCGGGGGCAATCAGCCCCAGCATTTT. The V gene is TRBV6-1, the J gene TRBJ1-5; D unclear. The V gene's germline CDR1 is MNHNS and CDR2 SASEGT. The CDR3 has 15 amino acids. Trimming took 2 bases from V and 2 from J, leaving 10 bases between them.